The entry that follows covers one TCR beta chain sequence. The germline V gene has CDR1 LNHDA and CDR2 SQIVND (reference sequence). Trimming removed 6 bases at V and 5 bases at J, with 22 bases between. There are 17 residues in the CDR3. The sample is drawn from a study of technical replicates of blood from a handful of donors. The table came from immunoSEQ multiplex PCR; TCRdb's copy has only in-frame clones and leaves some out. The data contain tens of thousands of clones, approximately 96% of them seen just once; the ten biggest clones take up around 0.18%. The chain has TRBV19 and TRBJ2-2; TRBD2 is a possible D gene (6 bases). Sequences were obtained from T cells isolated from PBMCs. This TCR came from a human donor in good health. CDR3 protein: CASRPRLRDRRTGELFF. The CDR3 nucleotides are TGTGCCAGTAGACCTCGACTGCGGGACCGCCGAACCGGGGAGCTGTTTTTT.